Sequencing of this T cell receptor (beta chain) was carried out in a study of CD8+ T cells in alopecia areata. Overall study: Tofacitinib treatment spanned 6 to 18 months, with 6 months off drug afterward. Study-wide findings and caveats: One nonresponder leaves baseline CD8+ expansion's link to response uncertain. Both scalp clonality and the expanded CD8+ clones among the top 100 showed a significant decrease with tofacitinib.

V gave up 0 bases and J gave up 1 base, with 7 bases separating them. This CDR3 is 14 amino acids long. Germline V CDR1 and CDR2: MNHEY, SVGAGI. As for this clone: As yet, its antigen is unknown.

This sample's treatment: oral pan-JAK inhibitor, 5-10 mg twice daily. cDNA serving as the sequencing template came from extracted, reverse transcribed RNA. Repertoires were generated with immunoSEQ multiplex PCR, while TCRdb's copy carries only in-frame clones and drops some. The sample yields about 130,000 clones, nearly 55% seen once. The sequence was obtained from a human donor with alopecia areata. This chain connects TRBV6-5 to TRBJ2-7; unclear D gene. The source material was CD8+ T cells sorted from blood, sampled at week 4, from a patient treated with tofacitinib. The CDR3 is CASSYSPSSYEQYF. For the CDR3, the DNA is TGTGCCAGCAGTTACTCCCCAAGTTCCTACGAGCAGTACTTC.